This entry lists 15 T cell receptor beta chains sequenced from one sample in a study of cytomegalovirus exposure and HLA in healthy donors. Primers: 60 Vbeta forward and 13 Jbeta reverse. Data came from immunoSEQ multiplex PCR; TCRdb stores just in-frame clones and leaves some out. The data hold 150,000 to 200,000 clones, with over 70% observed a single time. The sequencing input was PBMCs. The receptors were sampled from a male donor in good health and CMV-seropositive.

The V gene is TRBV30, the J gene TRBJ2-3; possible D gene TRBD2, 7 bases. Germline V CDR1 and CDR2: GTSNPN, SVGIG (reference sequence). V dropped 4 bases and J dropped 5 bases, with 19 bases sitting between them. There are 15 residues in the CDR3. The CDR3, as DNA: TGTGCCTGGACCGTAGGGGGGGGAGGCGGAGATACGCAGTATTTT. Residues: CAWTVGGGGGDTQYF.

The V gene is TRBV28, the J gene TRBJ2-7, with D possibly matching TRBD1 (6 bases). Trimming left V 10 bases short and J 5 bases short, with 18 bases between. The CDR3 runs to 13 residues. Germline assignment: CDR1 MDHEN and CDR2 SYDVKM. The CDR3: CAIPRTGSNEQYF. CDR3 DNA sequence: TGTGCCATCCCCCGAACAGGGAGTAACGAGCAGTACTTC.

The chain has TRBV11-2 and TRBJ2-5, with TRBD2 matching 8 bases. TRBJ2-7 matches the DNA end more closely, so the J call is doubtful. Germline CDR1 is SGHAT and CDR2 is FQNNGV. The length of the CDR3 is 15 residues. The CDR3 DNA reads as TGTGCCAGCAGCTTACGACTAGCGACAACCTACGAGCAGTACTTC. This encodes CASSLRLATTYEQYF.

This chain links TRBV7-2 with TRBJ2-3; D gene ambiguous. The CDR3 totals 13 residues. Trimming cost V 6 bases and J 1 base, with 8 bases left between them. CDR1 and CDR2 from the germline V gene are SGHTA and FQGNSA. DNA for the CDR3: TGTGCCAGCAGAGCCGCCGGCACAGATACGCAGTATTTT. Protein: CASRAAGTDTQYF.

The gene calls are TRBV11-2 and TRBJ2-1; D unclear. Germline V lookup: CDR1 SGHAT, CDR2 FQNNGV. The CDR3 covers 14 residues. V gave up 1 base and J gave up 6 bases, with 10 bases separating them. Here the CDR3 reads CASSLGYSLNEQFF. The CDR3 bases are TGTGCCAGCAGCTTAGGGTACAGCCTCAATGAGCAGTTCTTC.

The V call is TRBV6-1, the J call TRBJ2-7; TRBD1 matches 9 bases. CDR3 length equals 13 residues. V lost 6 bases to trimming and J lost 6 bases; unmatched junction nucleotides: 6. Germline loops: CDR1 MNHNS, CDR2 SASEGT. The CDR3 sequence is CASSSGTGTEQYF. The CDR3, as DNA: TGTGCCAGCAGCTCCGGGACAGGGACCGAGCAGTACTTC.

This clone showed up just once. The chain uses TRBV11-2 and TRBJ2-1, with 14 bases fitting TRBD2. Trimming removed 5 bases from V and 0 bases from J; junction bases left unmatched: 9. This CDR3 region has 19 residues. In germline, CDR1 is SGHAT, CDR2 FQNNGV. The CDR3 region has the DNA TGTGCCAGCAGCCCCATCCGGACTAGCGGGGGGAGCTCCTACAATGAGCAGTTCTTC. It specifies CASSPIRTSGGSSYNEQFF.

The V and J genes are TRBV19 and TRBJ1-1; D call uncertain. Looked up from germline, CDR1 is LNHDA and CDR2 is SQIVND (reference sequence). There are 11 residues in the CDR3. The germline V and J ends were trimmed by 6 bases and 7 bases, with 9 bases remaining between them. The CDR3 sequence is CASRLHSEAFF. DNA of the CDR3: TGTGCCAGTAGATTGCACAGTGAAGCTTTCTTT. The full variable domain, completed using reference TRBV19 and TRBJ1-1, is DGGITQSPKYLFRKEGQNVTLSCEQNLNHDAMYWYRQDPGQGLRLIYYSQIVNDFQKGDIAEGYSVSREKKESFPLTVTSAQKNPTAFYLCASRLHSEAFFGQGTRLTVV.

V gene TRBV2 combines with J gene TRBJ2-3; TRBD2 matches 16 bases. Per germline, CDR1 SNHLY and CDR2 FYNNEI. The CDR3 has 15 residues. V was clipped by 9 bases and J by 7 bases; unmatched bases: 7. In DNA, the CDR3 is TGTGCCAGGGGACTGGGACTAGCGGGGGGGAATACGCAGTATTTT. Translating gives CARGLGLAGGNTQYF.

The rearrangement uses TRBV25-1 and TRBJ2-7; no clear D gene. The CDR3 is made up of 13 amino acids. V lost 4 bases and J lost 0, with 7 bases in between. The germline CDR1 and CDR2 sequences are MGHDK and SYGVNS. CDR3 DNA sequence: TGTGCCAGCAGTGGTCGTCCCTCCTACGAGCAGTACTTC. Translation gives CASSGRPSYEQYF.

The chain recombines TRBV5-1 with TRBJ2-3; 7 bases match TRBD2. Germline lookup yields CDR1 SGHRS and CDR2 YFSETQ. This CDR3 has 17 residues. Losses at the gene ends were 0 bases for V and 4 bases for J; bases not matched to a gene: 11. The CDR3 region has the DNA TGCGCCAGCAGCTTGGCCGGGACGCGGGGGAGGGCAGATACGCAGTATTTT. Residues: CASSLAGTRGRADTQYF.

This sequence joins TRBV7-2 and TRBJ2-5; 8 nucleotides line up with TRBD1. The CDR3 is 18 amino acids. Germline V lookup: CDR1 SGHTA, CDR2 FQGNSA. Trimming at V came to 0 bases and at J to 1 base, leaving 10 bases not matched to a gene. CDR3 loop: CASSLAQGARRGQETQYF. CDR3 sequence (DNA): TGTGCCAGCAGCTTAGCGCAGGGGGCCCGGCGCGGCCAAGAGACCCAGTACTTC.

The gene calls are TRBV5-4 and TRBJ2-2, with 7 bases identical to TRBD1. V lost 4 bases, J lost 5 bases, and 8 bases stayed unmatched. Germline CDR1 SGHNT, CDR2 YYREEE (reference sequence). This CDR3 has 15 residues. The CDR3 loop reads CASSRRTGFTGELFF. The CDR3, as DNA: TGTGCCAGCAGCCGTAGGACAGGTTTTACCGGGGAGCTGTTTTTT.

V is TRBV13 and J is TRBJ2-3; the match to TRBD2 covers 7 bases. CDR3 size: 16 residues. V gave up 4 bases and J gave up 6 bases; unmatched junction bases: 13. Germline V gene lookup returns CDR1 PRHDT and CDR2 FYEKMQ (reference sequence). The CDR3 loop is CASSYRLAQSRDTQYF. CDR3 nucleotides: TGTGCCAGCAGCTACCGACTAGCACAGTCCAGGGATACGCAGTATTTT.

The genes are TRBV9 and TRBJ2-2, with 7 positions matching TRBD1. The CDR3 consists of 14 residues. Germline V gene lookup returns CDR1 SGDLS and CDR2 YYNGEE. V shed 3 bases and J 4 bases; nucleotides not matched to a gene: 3. The CDR3 DNA follows: TGTGCCAGCAGCGGGACAGGACCCACCGGGGAGCTGTTTTTT. Its protein product is CASSGTGPTGELFF. The full variable domain, with the rest looked up from reference TRBV9 and TRBJ2-2, is DSGVTQTPKHLITATGQRVTLRCSPRSGDLSVYWYQQSLDQGLQFLIQYYNGEERAKGNILERFSAQQFPDLHSELNLSSLELGDSALYFCASSGTGPTGELFFGEGSRLTVL.